This TCR beta chain was found in a study of blood T cell repertoires in COVID-19. As originally analysed: Nucleated cell number was recorded as an estimate derived from reference gene primer amplification. Assay used: immunoSEQ multiplex PCR; TCRdb lists only in-frame clones, some missing. V and J calls and clone size are those listed in that table; D and trimming were worked out from the DNA. The sample lists about 210,000 clones; almost 85% were seen once. In germline, CDR1 is MNHEY, CDR2 SMNVEV (reference sequence). Trimming took 3 bases from V and 5 from J; bases not matched to a gene: 12. The CDR3 extends over 16 amino acids.

This clonotype was sampled from a middle-aged man with COVID-19, enrolled during active disease. Sequenced input: peripheral blood. The chain recombines TRBV27 with TRBJ2-5; 7 bases are shared with TRBD1. DNA for the CDR3: TGTGCCAGCAGTTTGGCTGGGACAGCCCGTGCGGAGACCCAGTACTTC. The encoded protein is CASSLAGTARAETQYF.